Each of the 24 T cell receptor beta chains below was sequenced from the same sample in a study of blood T cell repertoires in COVID-19. The repertoire was sequenced with immunoSEQ multiplex PCR; TCRdb's copy has only in-frame clones and lacks some. The repertoire consists of a few hundred thousand clones, with around three quarters occurring once and the leading ten covering about 7%. Sequenced material: peripheral blood. Receptor source: a woman between 65 and 79 years old with acute or convalescent COVID-19.

The J gene is TRBJ1-2, the V gene TRBV18; 10 bases are a match to TRBD1. The V and J ends lost 5 bases and 1 base, in that order; junction bases with no gene match: 1. This CDR3 is built from 14 residues. Germline CDR1 KGHSH, CDR2 LQKENI. CDR3 protein: CASSGQGDNYGYTF. The CDR3 bases are TGTGCCAGCTCAGGACAGGGGGATAACTATGGCTACACCTTC.

This clone was counted only a few times. The gene calls are TRBV11-3 and TRBJ2-1; 8 nucleotides line up with TRBD2. V lost 5 bases, J lost 9 bases, and 9 bases stayed unmatched. In germline, CDR1 is SGHNT, CDR2 YENEEA. The CDR3 spans 14 residues. The CDR3, as DNA: TGTGCCAGCAGCATTACGGGGGGGCTCGGTGAGCAGTTCTTC. Residues: CASSITGGLGEQFF. The full variable domain, completed using reference TRBV11-3 and TRBJ2-1, is EAGVVQSPRYKIIEKKQPVAFWCNPISGHNTLYWYLQNLGQGPELLIRYENEEAVDDSQLPKDRFSAERLKGVDSTLKIQPAELGDSAVYLCASSITGGLGEQFFGPGTRLTVL.

The genes are TRBV5-1 and TRBJ2-2; 7 nucleotides agree with TRBD1. Trimming took 5 bases from V and 1 from J; bases not matched to a gene: 5. The germline V gene encodes CDR1 SGHRS and CDR2 YFSETQ. This CDR3 is built from 15 residues. The CDR3 loop is CASSSTGWNTGELFF. CDR3 DNA: TGCGCCAGCAGTTCGACAGGGTGGAACACCGGGGAGCTGTTTTTT.

This chain uses TRBV15 with TRBJ2-7; D not certain. The germline V gene encodes CDR1 LNHNV and CDR2 YYDKDF (reference sequence). V dropped 0 bases and J dropped 5 bases, with 17 bases sitting between them. The CDR3 runs 16 residues. CDR3 sequence reads: CATSRDYLGFSHEQYF. The CDR3 DNA reads TGTGCCACCAGCAGAGATTACTTGGGCTTTTCCCACGAGCAGTACTTC.

CDR3 in amino acids: CASSLVGGARNSPLHF. The CDR3 DNA reads as TGCGCCAGCAGCTTGGTAGGGGGGGCCCGAAATTCACCCCTCCACTTT. This chain links TRBV5-1 with TRBJ1-6, with D perhaps matching TRBD1 (6 bases). The V gene's germline CDR1 is SGHRS and CDR2 YFSETQ. The CDR3 length is 16 residues. Between the trimmed V and J ends, which lost 0 bases and 7 bases, there was a span of 14 bases.

This rearrangement joins TRBV21-1 to TRBJ2-7; the listed D gene, TRBD2, was not tested against the DNA. TRBV21-1 is labeled a pseudogene. The CDR3 loop spans 17 amino acids. CDR3 sequence reads: CASSNIPYRERSYEQYV. CDR3 nucleotides: TGTGCCAGCAGCAACATTCCTTACCGGGAGAGGTCCTACGAGCAGTACGTC.

The V call is TRBV7-9, the J call TRBJ1-6; D remains ambiguous. The CDR3 extends over 13 amino acids. V lost 5 bases, J lost 8 bases, and 10 bases lay in between. In germline, CDR1 is SEHNR, CDR2 FQNEAQ (reference sequence). The CDR3 here is CASSPLGYSPLHF. In nucleotides, the CDR3 is TGTGCCAGCAGCCCCCTGGGCTATTCACCCCTCCACTTT.

V usage is TRBV11-3 and J usage is TRBJ2-1, with 7 bases identical to TRBD1. J gave up 4 bases and V 3 bases, and 0 bases lay outside the gene matches. The CDR3 length is 13 residues. Germline CDR1 is SGHNT and CDR2 is YENEEA. The chain's CDR3 is CASSLGQYNEQFF. DNA of the CDR3: TGTGCCAGCAGCTTGGGACAGTACAATGAGCAGTTCTTC.

The chain recombines TRBV3-1 (or the pseudogene TRBV3-2) with TRBJ2-7, with TRBD1 identical over 7 bases. V was pared by 2 bases and J by 5 bases, with 3 bases of the junction left unmatched. This CDR3 is built from 13 residues. Germline V CDR1 and CDR2: LGHDT, YNNKEL (reference sequence). The CDR3, as DNA: TGTGCCAGCAGCCAACGACAGGGCAACGAGCAGTACTTC. This gives the protein CASSQRQGNEQYF.

V is TRBV3-1 (or the pseudogene TRBV3-2) and J is TRBJ2-1; 9 positions agree with TRBD1. With 4 bases clipped from V and 7 bases from J, the junction kept 8 bases outside the gene matches. The germline CDR1 and CDR2 sequences are LGHDT and YNNKEL (reference sequence). There are 15 residues in the CDR3. CDR3 in DNA: TGTGCCAGCAGCCTCACTCCGGGACAGGGAAATGAGCAGTTCTTC. Its protein is CASSLTPGQGNEQFF.

This rearrangement joins TRBV10-1 to TRBJ2-3; D call uncertain. The CDR3 covers 13 residues. Germline-derived CDR1 and CDR2 are WNHNN and SYGVQD (reference sequence). V lost 3 bases and J lost 2, with 6 bases in between. The CDR3 DNA is TGCGCCAGCAGTGATGGGCTCACAGATACGCAGTATTTT. Residues: CASSDGLTDTQYF.

This chain uses TRBV2 with TRBJ1-2; D not certain. Trimming cost V 3 bases and J 5 bases, with 7 bases left between them. This CDR3 comprises 12 residues. CDR1 and CDR2 (germline): SNHLY, FYNNEI. The CDR3 bases are TGTGCCAGCAGTGAGGAGCGTTATGGCTACACCTTC. This sequence encodes CASSEERYGYTF.

The chain employs TRBV5-1 and TRBJ1-1, with a tentative D call TRBD1 (5 bases). CDR3 length: 14 amino acids. Germline V lookup: CDR1 SGHRS, CDR2 YFSETQ. Trimming took off 0 bases at V and 7 bases at J, with 13 bases between the two ends. The DNA for the CDR3 is TGCGCCAGCAGCTTGGGTCAGGAGGGGCTTGAAGCTTTCTTT. Translating gives CASSLGQEGLEAFF.

The chain recombines TRBV5-1 with TRBJ2-1; 7 bases match TRBD2. Germline assignment: CDR1 SGHRS and CDR2 YFSETQ. The length of the CDR3 is 18 residues. Trimming at V came to 0 bases and at J to 1 base, leaving 10 bases not matched to a gene. Here the CDR3 DNA reads TGCGCCAGCAGCTTGGGAATCATGCGGCGGGGGTCCTACAATGAGCAGTTCTTC. Amino acids: CASSLGIMRRGSYNEQFF.

The rearrangement joins TRBV7-9 to TRBJ2-3; 10 nucleotides line up with TRBD2. The V gene's germline CDR1 is SEHNR and CDR2 FQNEAQ (reference sequence). The CDR3 loop spans 14 amino acids. Losses at the gene ends were 5 bases for V and 3 bases for J; bases not matched to a gene: 2. The chain's CDR3 is CASSPSGGTDTQYF. The CDR3 DNA reads TGTGCCAGCAGCCCTAGCGGGGGAACAGATACGCAGTATTTT. The full variable domain, with the rest looked up from reference TRBV7-9 and TRBJ2-3, is DTGVSQNPRHKITKRGQNVTFRCDPISEHNRLYWYRQTLGQGPEFLTYFQNEAQLEKSRLLSDRFSAERPKGSFSTLEIQRTEQGDSAMYLCASSPSGGTDTQYFGPGTRLTVL.

This clone has more than one count but fewer than ten. The chain combines TRBV20-1 with TRBJ2-3, with 10 bases that match TRBD2. There are 14 residues in the CDR3. Germline values: CDR1 DFQATT, CDR2 SNEGSKA (reference sequence). Trimming removed 3 bases from V and 6 bases from J; junction bases left unmatched: 6. The CDR3 bases are TGCAGTGCTAGTTGGAGCGGGGGGGAGGATACGCAGTATTTT. This translates into CSASWSGGEDTQYF.

As DNA, the CDR3 is TGTGCCAGCAGCTTCGAACCACAGGGGGTAGTAACCGGGGAGCTGTTTTTT. This sequence encodes CASSFEPQGVVTGELFF. The rearrangement joins TRBV7-6 to TRBJ2-2, with TRBD1 matching over 8 bases. The germline V gene has CDR1 SGHVS and CDR2 FNYEAQ. There are 17 residues in the CDR3. Trimming removed 3 bases from V and 5 bases from J; junction bases left unmatched: 11. Looking up the rest from reference TRBV7-6 and TRBJ2-2 gives the full variable domain: GAGVSQSPRYKVTKRGQDVALRCDPISGHVSLYWYRQALGQGPEFLTYFNYEAQQDKSGLPNDRFSAERPEGSISTLTIQRTEQRDSAMYRCASSFEPQGVVTGELFFGEGSRLTVL.

This chain joins TRBV10-1 and TRBJ1-2, with 8 bases matching TRBD1. V lost 6 bases, J lost 2 bases, and 5 bases stayed unmatched. The V gene's germline CDR1 is WNHNN and CDR2 SYGVQD (reference sequence). The CDR3 is 14 residues long. CDR3 region: CASRIQGVNYGYTF. The CDR3 DNA follows: TGCGCCAGCAGGATACAGGGGGTGAACTATGGCTACACCTTC.

Comments on this clone: Other DNA sequences from this sample encode an identical CDR3 as well. The chain is built from TRBV5-1 and TRBJ2-1; possibly TRBD2 for D (7 bases). From germline, CDR1 is SGHRS and CDR2 YFSETQ. CDR3 length equals 14 residues. Trimming pared 6 bases from V and 10 bases from J, leaving 20 bases between. The CDR3, as DNA: TGCGCCAGCAAAGTAGGGGGGGACGGGTACGAGCAGTTCTTC. It translates to CASKVGGDGYEQFF.

The J gene is TRBJ1-4, the V gene TRBV21-1; no check of the table's D call, TRBD1, against the DNA was made. TRBV21-1 has pseudogene status. The CDR3 spans 18 residues. CDR3 in amino acids: CASTVKVEKTALNEKLFF. The DNA for the CDR3 is TGTGCCAGCACCGTCAAAGTGGAGAAGACAGCCTTAAATGAAAAACTGTTTTTT.

This clone was seen a single time. The chain combines TRBV7-6 with TRBJ2-2, with 9 nucleotides matching TRBD2. The CDR3 has 15 residues. The V segment lost 6 bases and the J segment 6 bases; nucleotides outside the gene matches: 8. The germline V gene has CDR1 SGHVS and CDR2 FNYEAQ. CDR3 amino acids: CASSRWTSVAGELFF. CDR3 bases: TGTGCCAGCAGTCGATGGACTAGCGTGGCCGGGGAGCTGTTTTTT.

On this clone: The identical CDR3 is also encoded by other nucleotide sequences in the sample. V gene TRBV6-5 combines with J gene TRBJ2-5, with D unclear. The CDR3 runs 11 residues. Germline CDR1 is MNHEY and CDR2 is SVGAGI. V was shortened by 6 bases and J by 5 bases, with 7 bases between the two germline ends. DNA for the CDR3: TGTGCCAGCAGGTTGCGGGAGACCCAGTACTTC. As protein: CASRLRETQYF.

In its sample, this clone was seen a few times. The V gene is TRBV28, the J gene TRBJ1-4; D is perhaps TRBD1 (6 bases). V lost 4 bases and J lost 7, with 13 bases in between. Looked up from germline, CDR1 is MDHEN and CDR2 is SYDVKM. This CDR3 contains 14 residues. CDR3 nucleotides: TGTGCCAGCAGTTATACAGGGAATCGTGAAAAACTGTTTTTT. It is translated as CASSYTGNREKLFF.

The V gene is TRBV2, the J gene TRBJ1-2; 8 nucleotides agree with TRBD1. V shed 1 base and J 7 bases; nucleotides not matched to a gene: 11. The germline V gene encodes CDR1 SNHLY and CDR2 FYNNEI. CDR3 size: 16 residues. CDR3 nucleotides: TGTGCCAGCAGTGAAGTCTCGGCAGGGGGCGTCGGTGGCTACACCTTC. The encoded protein is CASSEVSAGGVGGYTF.